This TCR beta chain is drawn from a study of regulatory T cells in long-lasting Graves disease. At least ten counts were recorded for this clonotype. The CDR3 consists of 16 residues. With V trimmed by 5 bases and J by 0 bases, 7 bases remained unmatched. With iRepertoire HTBI primers and Arm-PCR of CDR3 regions, TCR beta libraries were built. MiXCR, run by TCRdb on the multiplex PCR reads, gives a single entry per CDR3 protein. The sample includes 300,000 to 350,000 distinct CDR3 sequences, 20% of them seen just once. The time point denotes: persistent/refractory GD, antithyroid drugs over 5 years with positive TRAb. RNA extracted from PBMCs served as the sequencing template.

Specimen: peripheral blood mononuclear cells (PBMCs), collected when the disease was refractory, from a patient treated with antithyroid drugs. The rearrangement links TRBV12-3 or TRBV12-4 to TRBJ1-5; 7 bases fit TRBD1. The sequence was obtained from a female donor with Graves disease. CDR3 bases: TGTGCCAGCAGTCCCCCCAGGGGGGATAGCAATCAGCCCCAGCATTTT. This codes for CASSPPRGDSNQPQHF.